The entry below gives a single TCR beta chain sequence along with its context. Its antigen is undetermined. The CDR3 totals 13 residues. CDR1 is MNHEY, CDR2 SMNVEV, per germline (reference sequence). V was trimmed by 3 bases and J by 7 bases, leaving 10 bases between them. This specimen belongs to a study of siplizumab effects on memory and regulatory T cells. Study-wide points: Relative to controls at roughly 30%, mappable alloreactive CD4+ clones exhibited a mean Treg-derived proportion of more than 60% with siplizumab. An assignable phenotype, naive or memory, was missing from roughly 78-96% of proliferating CD4+ or CD8+ clones.

Here immunoSEQ multiplex PCR was the method, and the copy in TCRdb shows in-frame clones only, minus some. The sample lists some 100,000 clones; more than 85% were seen once. This sequence joins TRBV27 and TRBJ1-5; D is undetermined. Sequences were obtained from CD8+ T cells sorted from blood. The clonotype was recovered from a human donor in good health. The CDR3 DNA follows: TGTGCCAGCAGTTTGATAGGCGGGCAGCCCCAGCATTTT. This gives the protein CASSLIGGQPQHF.